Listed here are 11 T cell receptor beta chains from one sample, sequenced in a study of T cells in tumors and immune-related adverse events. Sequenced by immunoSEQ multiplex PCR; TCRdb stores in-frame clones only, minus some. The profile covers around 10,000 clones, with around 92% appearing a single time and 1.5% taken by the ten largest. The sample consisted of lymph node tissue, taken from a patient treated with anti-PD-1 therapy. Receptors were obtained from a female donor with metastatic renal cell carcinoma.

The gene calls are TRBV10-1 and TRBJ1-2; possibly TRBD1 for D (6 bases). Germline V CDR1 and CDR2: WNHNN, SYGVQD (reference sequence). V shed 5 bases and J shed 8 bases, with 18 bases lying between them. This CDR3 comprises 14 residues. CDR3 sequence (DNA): TGCGCCAGCAGTCATAGGGGGTACGAGGGCGGCTACACCTTC. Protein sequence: CASSHRGYEGGYTF.

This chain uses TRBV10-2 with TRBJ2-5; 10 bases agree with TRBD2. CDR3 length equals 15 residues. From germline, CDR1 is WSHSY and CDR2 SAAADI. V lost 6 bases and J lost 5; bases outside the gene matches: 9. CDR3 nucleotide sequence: TGCGCCAGCAGCGCCGTAGCGGGGGGAAGGGAGACCCAGTACTTC. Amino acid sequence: CASSAVAGGRETQYF.

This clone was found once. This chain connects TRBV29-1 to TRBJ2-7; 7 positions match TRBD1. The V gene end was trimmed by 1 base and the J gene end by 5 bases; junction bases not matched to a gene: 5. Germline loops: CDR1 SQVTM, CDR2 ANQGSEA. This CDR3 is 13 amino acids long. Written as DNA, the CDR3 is TGCAGCGTTGAAGTCGCGACAGGGAACGAGCAGTACTTC. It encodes CSVEVATGNEQYF.

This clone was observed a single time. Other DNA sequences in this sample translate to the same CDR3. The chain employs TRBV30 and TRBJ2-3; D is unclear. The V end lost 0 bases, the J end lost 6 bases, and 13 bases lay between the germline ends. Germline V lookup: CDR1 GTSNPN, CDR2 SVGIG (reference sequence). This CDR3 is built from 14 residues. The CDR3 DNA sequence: TGTGCCTGGAGTGTCCCCCCCAGGACGGATACGCAGTATTTT. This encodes CAWSVPPRTDTQYF.

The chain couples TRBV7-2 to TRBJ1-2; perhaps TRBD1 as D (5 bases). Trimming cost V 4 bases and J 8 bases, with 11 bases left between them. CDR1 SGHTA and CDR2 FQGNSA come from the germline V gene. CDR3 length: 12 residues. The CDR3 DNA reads TGTGCCAGCAGCTCACAGGCCAACGGCTACACCTTC. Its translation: CASSSQANGYTF. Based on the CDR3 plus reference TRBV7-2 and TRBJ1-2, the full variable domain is GAGVSQSPSNKVTEKGKDVELRCDPISGHTALYWYRQSLGQGLEFLIYFQGNSAPDKSGLPSDRFSAERTGGSVSTLTIQRTQQEDSAVYLCASSSQANGYTFGSGTRLTVV.

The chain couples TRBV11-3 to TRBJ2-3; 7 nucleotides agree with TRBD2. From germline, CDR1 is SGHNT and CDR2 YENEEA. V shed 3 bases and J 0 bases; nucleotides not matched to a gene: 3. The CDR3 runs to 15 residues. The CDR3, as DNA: TGTGCCAGCAGCTTCAGAGCGGGGAGCACAGATACGCAGTATTTT. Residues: CASSFRAGSTDTQYF.

In DNA form, the CDR3 reads TGTGCCAGCAGTGGGGACACCTATGGCTACACCTTC. This sequence encodes CASSGDTYGYTF. This chain joins TRBV6-5 and TRBJ1-2, with a weak D call TRBD1 (6 bases). V was clipped by 5 bases and J by 4 bases, with 8 bases between them. The CDR3 consists of 12 residues. Germline V gene data show CDR1 as MNHEY and CDR2 as SVGAGI.

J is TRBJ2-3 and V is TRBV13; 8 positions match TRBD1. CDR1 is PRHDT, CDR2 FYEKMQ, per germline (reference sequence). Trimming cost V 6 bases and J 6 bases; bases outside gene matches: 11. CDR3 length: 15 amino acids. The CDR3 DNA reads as TGTGCCAGCAGTACCGACAGGGGAGCGGCGGATACGCAGTATTTT. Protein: CASSTDRGAADTQYF.

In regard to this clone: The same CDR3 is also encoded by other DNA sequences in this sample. The CDR3 region is CASSSGGLQYWNTIYF. In DNA form, the CDR3 reads TGCGCCAGCAGCTCGGGTGGCCTTCAATATTGGAACACCATATATTTT. V usage is TRBV5-1 and J usage is TRBJ1-3; D is undetermined. Germline values: CDR1 SGHRS, CDR2 YFSETQ. V dropped 3 bases and J dropped 7 bases, with 20 bases sitting between them. The CDR3 runs to 16 residues.

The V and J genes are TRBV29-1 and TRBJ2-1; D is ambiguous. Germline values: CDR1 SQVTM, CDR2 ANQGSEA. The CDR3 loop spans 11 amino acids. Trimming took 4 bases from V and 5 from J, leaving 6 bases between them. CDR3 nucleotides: TGCAGCGTTGTCCCTGACAATGAGCAGTTCTTC. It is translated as CSVVPDNEQFF.

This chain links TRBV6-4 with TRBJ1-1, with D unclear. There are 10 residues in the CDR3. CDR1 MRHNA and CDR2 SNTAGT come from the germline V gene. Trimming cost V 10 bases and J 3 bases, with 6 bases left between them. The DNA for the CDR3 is TGTGCCACCCCAGACACTGAAGCTTTCTTT. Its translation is CATPDTEAFF.